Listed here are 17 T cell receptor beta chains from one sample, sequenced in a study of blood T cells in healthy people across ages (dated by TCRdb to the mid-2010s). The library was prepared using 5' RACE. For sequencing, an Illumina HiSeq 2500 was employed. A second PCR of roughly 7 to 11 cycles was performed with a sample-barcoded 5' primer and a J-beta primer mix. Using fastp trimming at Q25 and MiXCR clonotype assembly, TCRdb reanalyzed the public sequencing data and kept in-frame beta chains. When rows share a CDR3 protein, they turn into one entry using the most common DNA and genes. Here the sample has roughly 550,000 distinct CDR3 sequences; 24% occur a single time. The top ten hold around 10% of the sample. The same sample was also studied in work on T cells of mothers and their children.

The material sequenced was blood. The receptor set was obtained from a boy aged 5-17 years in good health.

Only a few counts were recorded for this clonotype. The DNA of the CDR3 is TGTGCCATCAAGGGGGACAGCGGAAATCAGCCCCAGCATTTT. Its protein is CAIKGDSGNQPQHF. This chain links TRBV10-3 with TRBJ1-5; 7 bases map to TRBD1. The CDR3 is made up of 14 amino acids. Trimming cost V 7 bases and J 4 bases; bases outside gene matches: 7. Germline V gives CDR1 ENHRY, CDR2 SYGVKD.

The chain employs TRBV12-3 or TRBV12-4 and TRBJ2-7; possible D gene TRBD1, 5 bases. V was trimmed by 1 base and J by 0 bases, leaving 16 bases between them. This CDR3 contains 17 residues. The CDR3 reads CASSLVFLDTRSYEQYF. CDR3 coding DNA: TGTGCCAGCAGTTTAGTTTTTCTGGACACCCGCTCCTACGAGCAGTACTTC.

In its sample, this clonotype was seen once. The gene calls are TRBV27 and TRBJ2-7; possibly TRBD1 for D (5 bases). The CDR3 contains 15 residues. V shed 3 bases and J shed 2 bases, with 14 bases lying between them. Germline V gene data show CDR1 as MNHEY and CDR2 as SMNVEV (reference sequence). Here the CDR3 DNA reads TGTGCCAGCAGTTTTTTATTACAGGAAACCTACGAGCAGTACTTC. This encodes CASSFLLQETYEQYF.

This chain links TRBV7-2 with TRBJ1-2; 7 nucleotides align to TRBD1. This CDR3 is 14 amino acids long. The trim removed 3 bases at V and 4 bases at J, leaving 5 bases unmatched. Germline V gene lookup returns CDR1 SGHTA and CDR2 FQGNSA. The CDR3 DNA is TGTGCCAGCAGCTTTAAGGGACAGCCCTATGGCTACACCTTC. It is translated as CASSFKGQPYGYTF.

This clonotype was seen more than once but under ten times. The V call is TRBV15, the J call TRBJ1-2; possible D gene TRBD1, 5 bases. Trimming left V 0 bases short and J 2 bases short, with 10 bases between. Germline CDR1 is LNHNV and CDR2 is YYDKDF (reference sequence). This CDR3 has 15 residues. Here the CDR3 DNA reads TGTGCCACCAGCAGAGAATCCGCAGGGAACTATGGCTACACCTTC. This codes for CATSRESAGNYGYTF.

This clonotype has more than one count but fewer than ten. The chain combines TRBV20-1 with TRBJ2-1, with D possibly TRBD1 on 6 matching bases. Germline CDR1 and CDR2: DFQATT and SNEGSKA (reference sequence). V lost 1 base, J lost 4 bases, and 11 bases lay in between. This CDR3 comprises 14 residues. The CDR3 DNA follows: TGCAGTGCTAGAGGGCAGGGGCGATACAATGAGCAGTTCTTC. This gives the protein CSARGQGRYNEQFF.

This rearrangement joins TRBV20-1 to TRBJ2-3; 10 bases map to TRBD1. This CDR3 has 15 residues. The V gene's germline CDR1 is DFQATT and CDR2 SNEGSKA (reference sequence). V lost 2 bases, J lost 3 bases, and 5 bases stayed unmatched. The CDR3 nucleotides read TGCAGTGCTAGAACTTGGACAGGGGGTACAGATACGCAGTATTTT. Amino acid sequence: CSARTWTGGTDTQYF.

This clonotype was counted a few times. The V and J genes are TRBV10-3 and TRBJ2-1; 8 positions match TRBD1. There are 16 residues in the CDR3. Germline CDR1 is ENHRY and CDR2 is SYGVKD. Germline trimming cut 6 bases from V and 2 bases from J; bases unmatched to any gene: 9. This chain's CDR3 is CAISNSGQGTYNEQFF. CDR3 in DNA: TGTGCCATCAGCAATTCCGGACAGGGAACCTACAATGAGCAGTTCTTC.

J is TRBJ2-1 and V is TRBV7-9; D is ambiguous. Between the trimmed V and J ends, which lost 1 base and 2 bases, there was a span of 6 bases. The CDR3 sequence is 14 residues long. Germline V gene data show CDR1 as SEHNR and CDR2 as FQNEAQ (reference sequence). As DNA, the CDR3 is TGTGCCAGCAGCTTAGATACAGCCTACAATGAGCAGTTCTTC. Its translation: CASSLDTAYNEQFF.

This chain's CDR3 is CASSVESVGRQETQYF. The CDR3 DNA follows: TGTGCCAGCAGCGTCGAATCCGTGGGGCGACAAGAGACCCAGTACTTC. The gene calls are TRBV9 and TRBJ2-5, with TRBD1 as a possible D gene (5 bases). The V gene's germline CDR1 is SGDLS and CDR2 YYNGEE. Trimming stripped 2 bases from V and 2 bases from J, with 16 bases between. The CDR3 runs 16 residues.

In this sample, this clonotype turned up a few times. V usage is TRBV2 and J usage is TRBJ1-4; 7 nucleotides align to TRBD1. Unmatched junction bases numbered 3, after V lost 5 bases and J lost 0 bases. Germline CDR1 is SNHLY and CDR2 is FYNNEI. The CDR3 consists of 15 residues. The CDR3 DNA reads TGTGCCAGCAGTTCAGGGGGTCCAACTAATGAAAAACTGTTTTTT. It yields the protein CASSSGGPTNEKLFF.

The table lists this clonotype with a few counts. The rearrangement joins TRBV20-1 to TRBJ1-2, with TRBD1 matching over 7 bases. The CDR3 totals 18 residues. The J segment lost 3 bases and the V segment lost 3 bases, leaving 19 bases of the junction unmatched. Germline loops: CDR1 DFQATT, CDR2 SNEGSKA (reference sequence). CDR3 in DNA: TGCAGTGCTAGGAGGATCCGGGACAGCTACATCCCTGACTATGGCTACACCTTC. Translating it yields CSARRIRDSYIPDYGYTF.

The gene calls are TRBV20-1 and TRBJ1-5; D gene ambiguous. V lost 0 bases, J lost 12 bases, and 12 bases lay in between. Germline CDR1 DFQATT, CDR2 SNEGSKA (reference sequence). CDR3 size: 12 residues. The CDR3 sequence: CSARDFSPLQHF. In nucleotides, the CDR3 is TGCAGTGCTAGAGATTTTTCGCCACTCCAGCATTTT.

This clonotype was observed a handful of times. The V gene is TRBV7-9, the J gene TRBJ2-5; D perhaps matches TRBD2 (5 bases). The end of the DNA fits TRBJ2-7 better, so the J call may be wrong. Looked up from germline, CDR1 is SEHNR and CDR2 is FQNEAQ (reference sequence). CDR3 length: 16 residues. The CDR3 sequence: CASSLVVLGGSYEQYF. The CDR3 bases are TGTGCCAGCAGCTTAGTAGTACTAGGTGGTTCCTACGAGCAGTACTTC.

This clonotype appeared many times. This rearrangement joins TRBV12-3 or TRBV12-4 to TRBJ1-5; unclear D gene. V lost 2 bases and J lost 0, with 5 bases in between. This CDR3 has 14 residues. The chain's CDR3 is CASSLSYSNQPQHF. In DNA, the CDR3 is TGTGCCAGCAGTTTAAGCTATAGCAATCAGCCCCAGCATTTT.

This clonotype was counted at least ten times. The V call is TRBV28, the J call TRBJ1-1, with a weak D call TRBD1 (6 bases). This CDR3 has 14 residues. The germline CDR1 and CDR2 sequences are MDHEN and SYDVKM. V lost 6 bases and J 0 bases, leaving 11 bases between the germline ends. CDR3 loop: CASSLTGLNTEAFF. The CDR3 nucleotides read TGTGCCAGCAGCTTAACAGGGTTGAACACTGAAGCTTTCTTT.

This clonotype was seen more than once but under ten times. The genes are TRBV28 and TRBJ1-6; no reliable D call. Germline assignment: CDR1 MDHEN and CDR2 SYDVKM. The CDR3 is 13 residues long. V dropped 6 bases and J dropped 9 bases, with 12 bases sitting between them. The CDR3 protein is CASSYDTFSPLHF. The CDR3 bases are TGTGCCAGCAGCTACGACACCTTTTCACCCCTCCACTTT.